This T cell receptor (beta chain) came from a study of OX40 agonist ivuxolimab in advanced cancers. A note on the overall study: Ivuxolimab, which targeted the costimulatory receptor OX40 (CD134), was an agonistic, fully human IgG2 monoclonal antibody. In the dose-escalation cohort, 65% to 85% of patients were male, and the mean age was roughly 60 years with a range of roughly 23 to 79. Intravenous ivuxolimab was administered to patients every 2 weeks at six dose levels: 0.01, 0.1, 0.3, 1.5, 3 and 10 mg/kg. Partial responses occurred in three dose-escalation patients: two with cutaneous melanoma and one with hepatocellular carcinoma. The purpose of peripheral TCRbeta sequencing was to test whether ivuxolimab changed TCR sequence diversity and led to clonal T-cell expansion. The monotherapy dose-escalation portion (N ≈ 57 patients) of the phase I ivuxolimab trial is reported in the paper. Prior anti-PD-1, anti-PD-L1 or anti-CTLA-4 therapy was permitted, and 40% of dose-escalation patients had received checkpoint inhibitors. Of the roughly 52 dose-escalation patients, hepatocellular carcinoma was present in about 20, melanoma in around 15, renal cell carcinoma in 9 and head and neck cancer in 9.

The trial excluded patients who had a history of autoimmune disease or were on systemic immunosuppression. Peripheral blood for TCR sequencing was collected from all dose cohorts at baseline, on cycle 4 day 1, and on cycle 7 day 1. The samples were taken from a phase I, first-in-human, multicenter, open-label dose-escalation trial of ivuxolimab. Adults with locally advanced or metastatic head and neck squamous cell, hepatocellular, melanoma or renal cell carcinoma were enrolled in the trial. Before TCR sequencing, CD4+ and CD8+ T cells were separately sorted from peripheral blood. Concerning this clone: Which antigen it targets is not known. Base qualities are not recorded, but no much larger clone differs from it by a single base.

Points the paper makes about the study in general: The antigen specificity of the clonally expanded peripheral T cells was not determined. After ivuxolimab, CD8+ T cells had more expanded clones than CD4+ T cells on average. In partial responders in the 0.1-3.0 mg/kg groups, normalized peripheral clonal expansion was found to be among the lowest, especially among CD8+ T cells. At doses from 0.1 to 3.0 mg/kg, clonal expansion was seen in both CD4+ and CD8+ blood T cells between baseline and week 6. Low levels of normalized T-cell clonal expansion were also seen in some patients who did not respond.

Genomic DNA was extracted from sorted cells for sequencing of the TCRbeta CDR3 region. TCRbeta CDR3 regions were sequenced using the immunoSEQ Assay. TCRdb carries this immuneACCESS record with in-frame sequences only. Its versions omit some clonotypes, under half of them owing to an unresolved V gene in the studies checked, with the rest unexplained. The sample table holds 50,000 to 85,000 clones, of which around 84% were seen once. Approximately 3.7% of the sample comes from the top ten. CDR1 and CDR2 (SGDLS, YYNGEE) derive from the germline V gene. Spanning cysteine to phenylalanine, the CDR3 consists of 14 amino acids. The kept DNA is CDR3 alone, 42 bases in frame from the first base. At the junction V is shortened by 3 bases and J by 1 base; bases outside the gene matches: 1.

The V gene is TRBV9 and the J gene is TRBJ2-5; the junction holds 9 bases that match TRBD1. The material sequenced was CD4+ or CD8+ T cells sorted from blood, taken in a trial of the OX40 agonist ivuxolimab. The TCR originated in an adult with an advanced solid tumor such as melanoma, head and neck, liver or kidney cancer. The nucleotide sequence is TGTGCCAGCAGCGCGGGACAGGGCCAAGAGACCCAGTACTTC. This encodes CASSAGQGQETQYF.